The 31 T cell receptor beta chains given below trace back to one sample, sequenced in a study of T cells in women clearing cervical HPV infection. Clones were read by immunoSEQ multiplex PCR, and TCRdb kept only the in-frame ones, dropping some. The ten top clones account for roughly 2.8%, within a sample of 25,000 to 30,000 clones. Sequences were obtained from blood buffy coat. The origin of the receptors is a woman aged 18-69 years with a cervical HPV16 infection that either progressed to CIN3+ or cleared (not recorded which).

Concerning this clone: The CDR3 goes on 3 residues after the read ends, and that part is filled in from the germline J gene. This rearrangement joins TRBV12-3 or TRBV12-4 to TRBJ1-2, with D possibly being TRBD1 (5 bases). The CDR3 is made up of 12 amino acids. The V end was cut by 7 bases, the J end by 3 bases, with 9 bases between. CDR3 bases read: TGTGCCAGCATCCAGGGTGACTATGGC. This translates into CASIQGDYG. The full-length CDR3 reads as CASIQGDYGYTF.

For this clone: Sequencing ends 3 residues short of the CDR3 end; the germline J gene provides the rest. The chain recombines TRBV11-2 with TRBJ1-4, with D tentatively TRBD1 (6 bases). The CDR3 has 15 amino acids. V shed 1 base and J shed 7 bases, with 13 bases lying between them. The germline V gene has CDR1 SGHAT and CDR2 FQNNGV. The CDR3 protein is CASSLGGTFAEKLFF. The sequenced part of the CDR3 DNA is TGTGCCAGCAGCTTAGGCGGGACATTCGCTGAAAAA.

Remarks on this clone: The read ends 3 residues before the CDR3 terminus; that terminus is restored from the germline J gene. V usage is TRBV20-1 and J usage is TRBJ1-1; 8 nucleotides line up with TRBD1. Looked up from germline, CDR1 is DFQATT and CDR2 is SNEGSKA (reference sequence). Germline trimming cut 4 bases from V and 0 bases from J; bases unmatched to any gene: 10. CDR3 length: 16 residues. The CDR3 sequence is CSAIKAGGALNTEAFF. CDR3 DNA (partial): TGCAGTGCTATAAAGGCAGGGGGCGCTTTGAACACTGAA.

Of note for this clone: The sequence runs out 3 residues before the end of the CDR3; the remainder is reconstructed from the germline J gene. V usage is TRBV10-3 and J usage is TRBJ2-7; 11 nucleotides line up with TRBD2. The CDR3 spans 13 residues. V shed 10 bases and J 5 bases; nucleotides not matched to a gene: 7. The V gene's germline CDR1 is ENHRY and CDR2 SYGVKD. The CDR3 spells CATELAGGNEQYF. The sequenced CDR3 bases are TGTGCCACCGAGTTAGCGGGGGGGAACGAG.

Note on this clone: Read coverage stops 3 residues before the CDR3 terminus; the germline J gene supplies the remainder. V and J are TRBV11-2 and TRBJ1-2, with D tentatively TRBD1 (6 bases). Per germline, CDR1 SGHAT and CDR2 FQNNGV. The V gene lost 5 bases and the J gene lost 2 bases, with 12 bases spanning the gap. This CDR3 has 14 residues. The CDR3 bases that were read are TGTGCCAGCAGCCCCGGGAGGGGGAACTATGGC. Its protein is CASSPGRGNYG. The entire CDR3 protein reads CASSPGRGNYGYTF.

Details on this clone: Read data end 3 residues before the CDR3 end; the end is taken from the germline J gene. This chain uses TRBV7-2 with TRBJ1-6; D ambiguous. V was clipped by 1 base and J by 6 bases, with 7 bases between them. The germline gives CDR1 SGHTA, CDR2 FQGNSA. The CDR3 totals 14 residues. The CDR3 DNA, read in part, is TGTGCCAGCAGCTTAGGTACAGTTAATTCACCC. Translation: CASSLGTVNSP. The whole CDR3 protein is CASSLGTVNSPLHF.

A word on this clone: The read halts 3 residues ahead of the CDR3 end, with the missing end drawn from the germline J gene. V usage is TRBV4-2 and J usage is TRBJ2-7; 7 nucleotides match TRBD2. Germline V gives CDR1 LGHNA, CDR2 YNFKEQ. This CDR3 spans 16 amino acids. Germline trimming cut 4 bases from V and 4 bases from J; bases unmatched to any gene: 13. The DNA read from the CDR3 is TGTGCCAGCAGCCGCGGGGGAGCGGGACTCGATTACGAG. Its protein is CASSRGGAGLDYE. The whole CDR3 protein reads CASSRGGAGLDYEQYF.

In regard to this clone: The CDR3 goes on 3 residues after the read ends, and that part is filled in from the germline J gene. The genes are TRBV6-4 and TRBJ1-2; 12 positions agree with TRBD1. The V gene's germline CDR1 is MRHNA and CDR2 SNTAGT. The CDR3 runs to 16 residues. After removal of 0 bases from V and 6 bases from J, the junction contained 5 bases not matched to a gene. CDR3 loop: CASSDSPGQGADGYTF. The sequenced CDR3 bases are TGTGCCAGCAGTGACTCGCCGGGACAGGGGGCGGATGGC.

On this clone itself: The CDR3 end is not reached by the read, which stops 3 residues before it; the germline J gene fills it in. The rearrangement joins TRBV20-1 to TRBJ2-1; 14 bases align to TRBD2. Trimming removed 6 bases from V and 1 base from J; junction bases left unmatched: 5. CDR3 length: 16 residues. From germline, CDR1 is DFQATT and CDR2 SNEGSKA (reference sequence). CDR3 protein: CSARLAGGPSYNEQFF. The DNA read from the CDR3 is TGCAGTGCCAGACTAGCGGGAGGGCCGTCCTACAATGAG.

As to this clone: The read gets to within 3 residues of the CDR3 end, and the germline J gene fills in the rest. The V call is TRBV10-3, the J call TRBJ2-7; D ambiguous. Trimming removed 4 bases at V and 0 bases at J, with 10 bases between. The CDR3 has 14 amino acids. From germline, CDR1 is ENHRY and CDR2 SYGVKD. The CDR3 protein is CAISVLADSYEQYF. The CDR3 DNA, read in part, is TGTGCCATCAGTGTGTTGGCTGACTCCTACGAG.

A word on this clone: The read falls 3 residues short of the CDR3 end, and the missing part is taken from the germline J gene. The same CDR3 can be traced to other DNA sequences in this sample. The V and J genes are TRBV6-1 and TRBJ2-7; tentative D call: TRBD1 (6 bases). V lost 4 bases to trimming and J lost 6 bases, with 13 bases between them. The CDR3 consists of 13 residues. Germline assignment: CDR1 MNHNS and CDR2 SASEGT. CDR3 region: CASSGQGRIEQYF. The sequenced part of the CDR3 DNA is TGTGCCAGCAGTGGGCAGGGGAGAATCGAG.

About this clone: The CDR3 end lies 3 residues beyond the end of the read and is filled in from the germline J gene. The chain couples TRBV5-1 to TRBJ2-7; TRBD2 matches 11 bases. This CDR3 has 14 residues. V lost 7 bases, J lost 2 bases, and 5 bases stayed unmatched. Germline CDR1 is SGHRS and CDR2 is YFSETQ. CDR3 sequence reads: CASGLAGGTYEQYF. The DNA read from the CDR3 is TGCGCCAGCGGTCTAGCGGGGGGCACCTACGAG.

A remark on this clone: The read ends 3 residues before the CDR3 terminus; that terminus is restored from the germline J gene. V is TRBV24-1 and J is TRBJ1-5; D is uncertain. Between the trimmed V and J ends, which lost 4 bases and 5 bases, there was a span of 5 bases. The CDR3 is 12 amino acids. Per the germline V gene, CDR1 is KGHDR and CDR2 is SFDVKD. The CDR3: CATSDSDQPQHF. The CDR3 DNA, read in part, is TGTGCCACCAGTGACTCTGATCAGCCC.

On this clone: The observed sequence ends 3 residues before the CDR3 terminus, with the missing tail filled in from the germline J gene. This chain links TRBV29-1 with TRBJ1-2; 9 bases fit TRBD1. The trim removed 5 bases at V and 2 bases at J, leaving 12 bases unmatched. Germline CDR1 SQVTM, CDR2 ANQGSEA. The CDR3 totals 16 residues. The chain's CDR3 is CSVSVWDRESNYGYTF. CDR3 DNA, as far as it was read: TGCAGCGTTTCTGTTTGGGACAGGGAGTCAAACTATGGC.

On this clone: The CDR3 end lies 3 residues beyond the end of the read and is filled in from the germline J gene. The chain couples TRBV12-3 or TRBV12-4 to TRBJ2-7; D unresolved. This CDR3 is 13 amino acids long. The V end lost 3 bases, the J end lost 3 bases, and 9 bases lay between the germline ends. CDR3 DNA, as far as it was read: TGTGCCAGCAGTTTTGGCTCCCTCTACGAG. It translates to CASSFGSLYE. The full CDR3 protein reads CASSFGSLYEQYF.

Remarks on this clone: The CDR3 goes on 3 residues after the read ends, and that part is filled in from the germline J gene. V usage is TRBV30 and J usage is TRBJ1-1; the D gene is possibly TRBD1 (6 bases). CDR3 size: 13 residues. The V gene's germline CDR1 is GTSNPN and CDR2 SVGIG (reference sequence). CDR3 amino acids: CAWSVWGGRGAFF. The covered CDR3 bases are TGTGCCTGGAGTGTGTGGGGGGGGCGCGGA.

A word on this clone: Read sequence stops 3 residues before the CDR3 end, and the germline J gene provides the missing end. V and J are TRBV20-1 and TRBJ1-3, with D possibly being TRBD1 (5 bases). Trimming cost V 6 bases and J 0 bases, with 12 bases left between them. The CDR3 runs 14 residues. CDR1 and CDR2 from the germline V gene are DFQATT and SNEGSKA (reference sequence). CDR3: CSALGAASGNTIYF. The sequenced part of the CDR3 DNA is TGCAGTGCGCTTGGGGCAGCCTCTGGAAACACC.

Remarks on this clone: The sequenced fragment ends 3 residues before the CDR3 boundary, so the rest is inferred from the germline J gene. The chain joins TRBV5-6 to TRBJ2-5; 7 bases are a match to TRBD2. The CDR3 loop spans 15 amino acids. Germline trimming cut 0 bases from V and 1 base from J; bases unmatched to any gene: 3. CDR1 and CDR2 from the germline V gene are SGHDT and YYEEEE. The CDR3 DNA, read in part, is TGTGCCAGCAGCTTGGGCGGGGGACGCCAAGAGACC. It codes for CASSLGGGRQET. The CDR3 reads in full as CASSLGGGRQETQYF. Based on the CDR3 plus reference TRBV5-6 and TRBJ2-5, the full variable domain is DAGVTQSPTHLIKTRGQQVTLRCSPKSGHDTVSWYQQALGQGPQFIFQYYEEEERQRGNFPDRFSGHQFPNYSSELNVNALLLGDSALYLCASSLGGGRQETQYFGPGTRLLVL.

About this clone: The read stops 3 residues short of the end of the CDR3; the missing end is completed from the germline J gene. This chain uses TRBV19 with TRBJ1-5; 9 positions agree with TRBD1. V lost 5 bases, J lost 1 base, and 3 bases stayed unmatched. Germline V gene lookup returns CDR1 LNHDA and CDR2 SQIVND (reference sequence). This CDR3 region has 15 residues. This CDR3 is CASSATGGSNQPQHF. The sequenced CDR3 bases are TGTGCCAGTAGTGCTACAGGGGGCAGCAATCAGCCC.

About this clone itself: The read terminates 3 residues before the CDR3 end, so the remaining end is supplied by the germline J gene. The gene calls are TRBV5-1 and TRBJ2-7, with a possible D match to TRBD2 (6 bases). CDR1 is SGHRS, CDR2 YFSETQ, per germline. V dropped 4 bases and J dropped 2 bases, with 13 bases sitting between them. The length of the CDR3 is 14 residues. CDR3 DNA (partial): TGCGCCAGCAGCCCGGGACTTCACGCCTACGAG. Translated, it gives CASSPGLHAYE. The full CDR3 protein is CASSPGLHAYEQYF.

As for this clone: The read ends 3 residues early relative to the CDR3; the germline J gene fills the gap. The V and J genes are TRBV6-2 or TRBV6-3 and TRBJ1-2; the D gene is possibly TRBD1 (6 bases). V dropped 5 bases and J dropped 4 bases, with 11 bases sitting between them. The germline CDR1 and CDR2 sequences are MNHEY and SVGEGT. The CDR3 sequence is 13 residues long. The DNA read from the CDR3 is TGTGCCAGCAGTCCCCCAGGGGCCTATGGC. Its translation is CASSPPGAYG. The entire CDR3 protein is CASSPPGAYGYTF.

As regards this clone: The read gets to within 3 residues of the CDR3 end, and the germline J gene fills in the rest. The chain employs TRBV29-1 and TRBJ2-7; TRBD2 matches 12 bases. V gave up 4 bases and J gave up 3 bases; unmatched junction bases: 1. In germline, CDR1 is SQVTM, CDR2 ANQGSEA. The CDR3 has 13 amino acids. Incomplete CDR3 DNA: TGCAGCGTTGGGGGACTAGCGGGCTACGAG. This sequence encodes CSVGGLAGYE. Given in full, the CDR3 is CSVGGLAGYEQYF.

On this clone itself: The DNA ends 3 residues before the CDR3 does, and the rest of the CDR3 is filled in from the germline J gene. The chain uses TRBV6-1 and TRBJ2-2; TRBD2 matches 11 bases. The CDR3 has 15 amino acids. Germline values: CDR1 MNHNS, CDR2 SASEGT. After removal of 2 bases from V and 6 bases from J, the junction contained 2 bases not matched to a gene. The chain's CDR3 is CASSELAGGPGELFF. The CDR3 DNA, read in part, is TGTGCCAGCAGTGAATTAGCGGGGGGGCCCGGGGAG.

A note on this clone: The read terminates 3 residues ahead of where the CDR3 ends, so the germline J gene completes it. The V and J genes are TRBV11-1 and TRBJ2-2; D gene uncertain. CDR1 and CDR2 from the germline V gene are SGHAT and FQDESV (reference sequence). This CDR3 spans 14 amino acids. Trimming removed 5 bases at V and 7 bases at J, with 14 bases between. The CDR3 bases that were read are TGTGCCAGCAGCGCAAGACTTTTTTTCGGGGAG. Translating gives CASSARLFFGE. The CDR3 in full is CASSARLFFGELFF.

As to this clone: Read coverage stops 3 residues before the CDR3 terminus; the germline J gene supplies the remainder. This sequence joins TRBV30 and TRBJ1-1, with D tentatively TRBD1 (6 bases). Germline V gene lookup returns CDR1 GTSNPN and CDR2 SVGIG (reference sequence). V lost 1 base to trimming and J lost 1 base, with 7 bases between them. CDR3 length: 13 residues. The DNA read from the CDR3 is TGTGCCTGGAGTGCAGGGGCGAACACTGAA. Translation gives CAWSAGANTE. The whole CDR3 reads CAWSAGANTEAFF. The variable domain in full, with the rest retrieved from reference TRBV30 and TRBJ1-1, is SQTIHQWPATLVQPVGSPLSLECTVEGTSNPNLYWYRQAAGRGLQLLFYSVGIGQISSEVPQNLSASRPQDRQFILSSKKLLLSDSGFYLCAWSAGANTEAFFGQGTRLTVV.

The CDR3 spells CSANPAGTGDGYTF. Partial CDR3 DNA: TGCAGTGCTAATCCTGCAGGGACAGGTGATGGC. The genes are TRBV20-1 and TRBJ1-2, with 8 bases aligning to TRBD1. Read data end 3 residues before the CDR3 end; the end is taken from the germline J gene. Germline CDR1 is DFQATT and CDR2 is SNEGSKA (reference sequence). CDR3 length equals 14 residues. V was clipped by 4 bases and J by 6 bases; unmatched bases: 10.

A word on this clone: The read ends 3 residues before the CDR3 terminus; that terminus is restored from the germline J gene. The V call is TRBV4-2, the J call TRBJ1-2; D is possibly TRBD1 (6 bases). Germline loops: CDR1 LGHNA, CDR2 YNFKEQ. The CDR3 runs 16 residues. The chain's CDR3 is CASSQDEQGFRDGYTF. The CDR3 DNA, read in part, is TGTGCCAGCAGCCAAGACGAACAGGGCTTTCGGGACGGC.

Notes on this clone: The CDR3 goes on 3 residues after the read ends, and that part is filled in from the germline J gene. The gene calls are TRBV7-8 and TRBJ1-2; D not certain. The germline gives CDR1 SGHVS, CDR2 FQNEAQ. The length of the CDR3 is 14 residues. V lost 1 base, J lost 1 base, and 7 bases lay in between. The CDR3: CASSLEAINYGYTF. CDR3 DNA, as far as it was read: TGTGCCAGCAGCTTAGAGGCCATTAACTATGGC.

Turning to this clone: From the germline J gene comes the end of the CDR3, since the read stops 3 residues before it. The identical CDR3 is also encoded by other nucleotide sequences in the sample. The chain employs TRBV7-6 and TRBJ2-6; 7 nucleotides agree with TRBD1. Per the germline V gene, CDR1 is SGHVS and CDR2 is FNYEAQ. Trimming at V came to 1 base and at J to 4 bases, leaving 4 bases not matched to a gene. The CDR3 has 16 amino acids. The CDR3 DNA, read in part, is TGTGCCAGCAGCTTAGGGGGGACAGCCGGGGCCAACGTC. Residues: CASSLGGTAGANV. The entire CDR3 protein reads CASSLGGTAGANVLTF. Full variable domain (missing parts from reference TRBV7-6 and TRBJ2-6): GAGVSQSPRYKVTKRGQDVALRCDPISGHVSLYWYRQALGQGPEFLTYFNYEAQQDKSGLPNDRFSAERPEGSISTLTIQRTEQRDSAMYRCASSLGGTAGANVLTFGAGSRLTVL.

The CDR3 sequence: CASSLRGTDTYTF. Incomplete CDR3 DNA: TGTGCCAGCTCCCTCAGGGGGACAGATACC. The chain has TRBV18 and TRBJ1-2, with 7 positions matching TRBD1. The read ends 3 residues before the CDR3 terminus; that terminus is restored from the germline J gene. Germline CDR1 KGHSH, CDR2 LQKENI. CDR3 length: 13 amino acids.

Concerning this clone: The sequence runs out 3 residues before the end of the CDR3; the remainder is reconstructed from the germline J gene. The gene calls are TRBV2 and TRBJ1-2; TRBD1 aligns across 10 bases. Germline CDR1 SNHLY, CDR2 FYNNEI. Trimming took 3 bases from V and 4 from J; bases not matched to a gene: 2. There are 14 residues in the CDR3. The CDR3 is CASSEGTGVYGYTF. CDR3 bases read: TGTGCCAGCAGTGAGGGGACAGGGGTCTATGGC.